This entry features one T cell receptor (beta chain) sequence. Its antigen is unknown. The sample holds no much larger clone one base away, and base qualities are not on file. The germline V gene specifies SGHRS as CDR1 and YFSETQ as CDR2. Its CDR3 holds 15 amino acids, cysteine through phenylalanine. Only the CDR3 region is kept as DNA, spanning 45 bases read in frame from base 1. Trimming takes 2 bases from V and 7 bases from J, and the germline ends sit 18 bases apart. These data come from a study of cytomegalovirus exposure and HLA in healthy donors (dated by TCRdb to the late 2010s). A note on the overall study: An earlier analysis of approximately 640 of the donors reported approximately 290 Gb of sequence data and roughly 100 million unique TCR beta sequences from about 179 million T cells. An early release covering roughly 640 HLA-typed donors comprised about 300 gigabases of sequencing data and 85 million to 100 million unique TCR sequences. Among the approximately 400 genotyped donors, approximately 76% belonged to the genetic ancestry cluster associated with self-reported Caucasian donors. The study aimed to test whether signatures of past pathogen exposure could be identified by cataloging public T cell receptors. The study used immunosequencing to profile the T cell repertoires of about 670 subjects and linked those repertoires to cytomegalovirus serostatus. In addition to the first cohort of 500 to 850 subjects, a separate validation cohort of around 110 different subjects was used. High-throughput TCR immunosequencing, statistical association of individual TCRs with disease status, and machine learning were combined to predict cytomegalovirus infection status. In a later analysis, previously published TCR beta repertoires from more than 500 donors were re-analyzed and high-resolution HLA genotyping was added so that TCR occurrence patterns could be studied. Rather than drawing on any new phenotypic data, the later analysis identified candidate immune exposures from TCR beta sequences and the way those sequences occurred across donors. To decide whether each TCR beta V gene segment behaved as functional or pseudogenic, an earlier analysis of approximately 620 of the donors relied on high-throughput TCR beta sequencing. Donor age, sex, ethnicity and CMV serostatus were compiled alongside the repertoire data. Genome-wide SNP genotypes for about three fifths of the roughly 700 donors were used in a later genetic analysis, which treated that subset as a discovery cohort. All discovery cohort repertoires had been generated using a single sequencing platform. HLA typing included class I and class II loci at four-digit resolution. Typing coverage differed by locus: A, B, C, DRB1 and DQB1 were typed in roughly 629-640 donors, DQA1 in 500 to 550, DPA1 in over 600, and DPB1 in 400 to 480. A few DR-DQ haplotypes were treated as single units for association and clustering because of strong linkage in the cohort. Among about 410 genotyped donors of the cohort, an average of roughly 230,000 unique TCR beta nucleotide sequences was sequenced per donor, of which 15% to 20% were non-productive.

The cohort comprised 550 to 700 healthy bone marrow donors. Cohort members were all nominally healthy when sampled, although unrecorded immune exposures were likely present. The donor tested CMV seronegative and was one of the 352 seronegative cohort members. Every donor gave a peripheral blood sample, and the peripheral blood mononuclear cells from that sample were used for TCR beta sequencing. The Qiagen DNeasy Blood Extraction Kit was used to extract genomic DNA from the blood cell samples. The protocol used for the library was the immunoSEQ multiplex PCR assay. For the multiplex PCR, a mixture combining 60 forward primers for TCR Vbeta segments and 13 reverse primers for TCR Jbeta segments was used. The CDR3 region of rearranged TCR beta genes was amplified from genomic DNA by a multiplex PCR assay. The Illumina HiSeq System was used to sequence the amplified TCR beta libraries as 87-base-pair reads. The paper's processing steps were these. In a later analysis, tens of millions of unique TCR beta chains were counted across the 500 to 700 repertoires, and about 10 million of these chains were shared by at least two donors. A nearest-neighbor algorithm error-corrected the raw reads and collapsed the reads into unique sequences, merging closely related sequences to remove PCR and sequencing errors. To assign V, D and J gene segments, CDR3 sequences were aligned to IMGT reference sequences. For a sequence to be retained, a match of at least six nucleotides was required to both a V gene segment and a J gene segment. A rearrangement counted as productive if the CDR3 had no stop codons and remained in frame with V and J, and every other rearrangement counted as non-productive. Following IMGT convention, CDR3 was defined as the stretch from the second conserved V-encoded cysteine to the conserved J-encoded phenylalanine. The earlier analysis of about 590 of the donors excluded sequences that lacked an unambiguous match to a single V gene segment. An earlier analysis of approximately 590 of the donors classified V segments as functional when productive rearrangements were above 56.7% and as segregating when the standard deviation between donors was above 5%. A statistical classification framework was built to diagnose cytomegalovirus status from the catalog of TCR beta chain sequences. V and J gene assignment, in a later analysis, came from comparing TCR nucleotide sequences with IMGT/GENE-DB human TR gene sequences. A later analysis assigned CDR3 sequences and most-parsimonious VDJ recombination scenarios with the TCRdist pipeline. In a later analysis, every TCR beta chain was defined by the combination of its CDR3 amino acid sequence and its V-gene family, and reads without a unique V-gene family were dropped. In a later analysis, fewer than 650 highly shared, low-generation-probability nucleotide sequences were removed to address suspected cross-contamination and a sequencing artifact. In a later analysis, a clonal expansion index was calculated for each public chain from normalized within-repertoire ranks of inferred template counts. Generation probabilities in a later analysis came from a VDJ recombination model fitted to out-of-frame rearrangements, and those results were checked against IGoR. In a later analysis, hypergeometric tests were used to score TCR-TCR, TCR-HLA and TCR-CMV co-occurrence, with a repertoire-size bias correction applied to TCR pairs. In a later analysis, false discovery rates were estimated by permuting HLA or CMV assignments 20 times. In a later analysis, co-occurring TCRs were grouped with DBSCAN, and TCRdist sequence similarity was added when clustering was performed within HLA-allele-positive subsets. Repertoires with fewer than 30,000 or more than 120,000 public chains were left out of co-occurrence clustering, as were about 5 repertoires with anomalous nucleotide sharing. Here the immuneACCESS table is served through TCRdb, limited to in-frame sequences with V and J called. Missing clones are a known gap in these copies; in checked studies unresolved V genes cover under half, and the rest lacks a known reason. V, J and clone size are taken as reported in that table, and D and trimming were inferred from the DNA itself. Counted in this sample were 60,000 to 70,000 clones; less than 70% of them appeared once. The top ten constitute about 3% of the sample.

The study at large found these results: A later genetic analysis reported fewer N-insertions in productive TCRs among donors in an Asian-associated ancestry cluster than the roughly 700-donor mean. Because HLA typing was unavailable for some donors at each locus, only the typed subset was used in association tests. In vitro tests confirmed that a few of the cytomegalovirus-associated TCR beta chains recognize cytomegalovirus antigens. In this cohort, only TCR beta chains were sequenced, and detectable features were limited by the absence of alpha or paired-chain data. A further reported finding was that TCR beta sequences accurately predicted the HLA-A and HLA-B alleles for most subjects in the first cohort. Compared with equally common non-associated chains, HLA-associated TCR beta chains in a later analysis were more clonally expanded and had lower generation probabilities. A later analysis reported that several top co-occurrence clusters appeared linked to parvovirus B19, influenza, CMV and Epstein-Barr virus. According to a later analysis, most CMV-associated TCR beta chains appeared to be HLA-restricted, and the HLA associations seemed to be driven largely by CMV exposure. According to a later analysis, TCR association rates differed among HLA loci, with DRB1 alleles showing the most associated TCRs and HLA-C alleles showing the fewest. An earlier analysis of around 540 of the donors showed that most TCR beta V segments appeared in productive rearrangements either about 87% or about 30% of the time, which broadly matched IMGT annotations. The only immune exposure information available for the cohort was CMV serostatus. Because counts were too low, seventeen rarely observed V segments, including chromosome 9 orphons, were excluded from the earlier analysis of around 590 of the donors. In both the original and validation cohorts, the classifier was reported to diagnose cytomegalovirus status with high specificity and sensitivity. Correlated functional status among segregating V segments might reflect linkage disequilibrium, but an unknown experimental factor could not be ruled out. Across donors, most TCR sequences were observed very rarely, whereas some public TCRs were present in many individuals. In a later analysis, some 17,000 TCR beta sequences were associated with specific HLA alleles at a false discovery rate of 0.05. When HLA alleles, especially DR and DQ, strongly co-occurred, TCR associations were difficult to assign to individual alleles. In a later genetic analysis, a missense DCLRE1C variant was associated with V-gene and J-gene trimming of TCR beta chains, and the association was replicated in an independent cohort. The 87-base-pair reads could not distinguish some IMGT-functional V segments, including TRBV6-2 and TRBV6-3, so those segments were excluded. The authors suggested that the approach could potentially be generalized to other disease states and immunological phenotypes. The study listed 150 to 200 TCR beta chains as associated with cytomegalovirus. Sequencing depth was assumed to be roughly uniform across donors in the presence/absence analyses, though that assumption may not hold. A group of highly shared sequence variants was considered likely to be a technical artifact of the sequencing pipeline.

Sequenced sample: PBMCs. This TCR came from a woman in her 50s in good health and CMV-seronegative. The rearranged segments are TRBV5-1 and TRBJ1-1, with a weak D call of TRBD1 (6 bases match). The DNA is as follows: TGCGCCAGCAGCTTAGACGTCCCGGGACACGTTGAAGCTTTCTTT. Its coded protein is CASSLDVPGHVEAFF.